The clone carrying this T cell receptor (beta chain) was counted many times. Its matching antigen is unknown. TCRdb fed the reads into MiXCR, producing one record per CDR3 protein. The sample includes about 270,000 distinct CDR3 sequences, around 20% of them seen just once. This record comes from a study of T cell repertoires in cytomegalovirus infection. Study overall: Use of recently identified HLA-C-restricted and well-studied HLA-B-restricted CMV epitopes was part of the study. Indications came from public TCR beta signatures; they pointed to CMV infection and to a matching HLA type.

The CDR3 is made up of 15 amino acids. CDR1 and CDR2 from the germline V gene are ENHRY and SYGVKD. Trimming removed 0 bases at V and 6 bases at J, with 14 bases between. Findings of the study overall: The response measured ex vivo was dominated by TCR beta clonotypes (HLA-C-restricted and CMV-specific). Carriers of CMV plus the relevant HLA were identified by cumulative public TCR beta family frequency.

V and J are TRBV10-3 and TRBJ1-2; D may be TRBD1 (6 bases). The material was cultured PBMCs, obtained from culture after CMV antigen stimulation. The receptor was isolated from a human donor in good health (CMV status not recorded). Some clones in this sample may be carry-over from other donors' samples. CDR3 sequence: CAISESGAALDGYTF. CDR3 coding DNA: TGTGCCATCAGTGAGTCGGGGGCAGCGTTAGATGGCTACACCTTC.